The subject of this entry is one TCR beta chain. What it binds is not known. Method: immunoSEQ multiplex PCR; TCRdb's copy keeps in-frame clones and lacks some. The data contain about 94,000 clones, around nine tenths of them singletons. The V gene's germline CDR1 is SGHVS and CDR2 FNYEAQ. Trimming at V came to 3 bases and at J to 6 bases, leaving 7 bases not matched to a gene. CDR3 length equals 16 residues. The data are from a study of OX40 agonist ivuxolimab in advanced cancers. Study as a whole: The eligibility criteria allowed prior anti-PD-1, anti-PD-L1 or anti-CTLA-4 therapy, and roughly 39% had some. General study points: Within 6 weeks, CD4+ and CD8+ blood T cells expanded clonally at 0.1 to 3.0 mg/kg.

No patient had autoimmune disease or received systemic immunosuppression. This chain uses TRBV7-6 with TRBJ2-3; 12 bases are shared with TRBD2. The material sequenced was CD4+ or CD8+ T cells sorted from blood, taken in a trial of the OX40 agonist ivuxolimab. The sequence was obtained from an adult with an advanced solid tumor such as melanoma, head and neck, liver or kidney cancer. The CDR3 nucleotides read TGTGCCAGCAGCTTCAGACTAGCGGGGGATTCGGATACGCAGTATTTT. Encoded protein: CASSFRLAGDSDTQYF.